This T cell receptor (beta chain) emerged from a study of PD-1 blockade in mismatch repair-deficient tumors. Overall study: All were previously treated, progressing patients with around eleven mismatch repair-deficient cancer types. General study findings and limits: Rapid post-treatment expansion, then contraction, generally preceding radiologic response, marked tumor-resident clones.

The CDR3 consists of 14 residues. V was trimmed by 4 bases and J by 2 bases, leaving 11 bases between them. Germline CDR1 and CDR2: SGHNT and YYREEE (reference sequence). Libraries were prepared by immunoSEQ multiplex PCR; TCRdb keeps only in-frame clonotypes and omits some of them. The sample holds roughly 70,000 clones; approximately 82% are singletons and the top ten take 4.5% to 7%. Every patient had mismatch repair deficiency by PCR or immunohistochemistry. The count of this clone is one. What it binds is unknown. The TCR comes from an adult with mismatch repair-deficient cancer. The chain carries TRBV5-4 and TRBJ2-3, with D possibly being TRBD1 (5 bases). The sample consisted of peripheral blood, taken 2 weeks after starting pembrolizumab. The CDR3 sequence: CASSNGHITDTQYF. The CDR3 DNA sequence: TGTGCCAGCAGCAACGGACATATCACAGATACGCAGTATTTT. The full variable domain, with the rest looked up from reference TRBV5-4 and TRBJ2-3, is ETGVTQSPTHLIKTRGQQVTLRCSSQSGHNTVSWYQQALGQGPQFIFQYYREEENGRGNFPPRFSGLQFPNYSSELNVNALELDDSALYLCASSNGHITDTQYFGPGTRLTVL.